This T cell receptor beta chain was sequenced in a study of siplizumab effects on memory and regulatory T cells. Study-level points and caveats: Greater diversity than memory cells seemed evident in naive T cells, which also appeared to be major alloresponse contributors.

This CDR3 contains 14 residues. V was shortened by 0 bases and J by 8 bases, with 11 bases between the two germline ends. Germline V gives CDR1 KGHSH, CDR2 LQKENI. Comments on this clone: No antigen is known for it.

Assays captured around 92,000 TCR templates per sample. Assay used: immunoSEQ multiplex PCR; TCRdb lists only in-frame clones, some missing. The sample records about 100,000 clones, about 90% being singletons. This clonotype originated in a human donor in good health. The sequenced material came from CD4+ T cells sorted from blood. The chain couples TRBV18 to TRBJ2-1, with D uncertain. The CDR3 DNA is TGTGCCAGCTCACCACCGGGTCTAGGTTATGAGCAGTTCTTC. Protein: CASSPPGLGYEQFF.